Here is one TCR beta chain with its context. This sample was included in a study of blood T cell repertoires in COVID-19. The V gene lost 1 base and the J gene lost 9 bases, with 7 bases spanning the gap. The CDR3 contains 13 residues. In germline, CDR1 is SNHLY, CDR2 FYNNEI. In assigning cohorts, the study relied on participant-reported clinical history. How the authors handled the data: Reference gene primer amplification gave nucleated cell count estimates. Only in-frame clones appear in the TCRdb table, and some are missing; sequencing was by immunoSEQ multiplex PCR. The DNA gave D and trimming, while V, J and clone size come from that table. The sample gives about 150,000 clones, roughly 88% of which show up once; around 5.1% is in the top ten.

The receptor's source is a man between 65 and 85 years old who had been exposed to COVID-19. This sequence joins TRBV2 and TRBJ2-6, with D uncertain. Sequencing was carried out using PBMCs or T cells enriched from blood (not recorded which). Here the CDR3 reads CASSEGSVNVLTF. The CDR3, as DNA: TGTGCCAGCAGTGAAGGCAGTGTCAACGTCCTGACTTTC.